Sequencing of this T cell receptor (beta chain) was carried out in a study of beta chain features in type 1 diabetes (dated by TCRdb to the late 2010s). At the level of the whole study: No differences in mean age, gender distribution, total cell number or subset yield were found between patients and healthy donors. A total of some 100,000,000 sorted cells were examined across all samples, and a strong correlation was observed between cell number per subset and RNA yield. In the study, recently diagnosed type 1 diabetes patients and matched healthy donors were compared on the TCRB repertoires of their sorted circulating CD4+ T cell subsets. Regulatory and stem cell-like memory subsets were obtained from only 8 patients and roughly 8 healthy donors, while naive and central memory subsets were obtained from all 30 or so donors.

Only a few counts were recorded for this clone. The target of this receptor is not known. Base quality data are lacking; no much larger clone is found one base away. The CDR3 runs 14 residues from the cysteine to the phenylalanine. The read is trimmed to its CDR3 DNA, 42 bases read in frame from base 1. V lost 10 bases and J lost 5 bases, and the count of bases not matched to a germline gene is 9. CDR1 and CDR2 were assigned from the germline V gene (reference sequence) as MNHNY and SVGAGI. From each donor, a single peripheral blood sample of 95 to 150 mL on average was drawn into heparinised tubes. A BD FACSAria II and a panel including CD45RO, CCR7, CD25, CD127, CD95 and CD27 were used to sort naive, central memory, regulatory and stem cell-like memory CD4+ T cells. Every sorted population had a purity above 95%. PBMCs were isolated immediately by Lymphoprep density gradient centrifugation and stained directly without culture. Samples were stained and sorted in pairs, with one healthy donor and one patient per experiment, so that batch effects were minimized.

The High Capacity cDNA Reverse Transcription Kit was used to reverse transcribe all of the isolated RNA, meaning that expressed TCRB transcripts were what got sequenced. Naive, central memory and regulatory T cell samples underwent deep immunoSEQ sequencing, averaging about 3.57 million total reads per sample. After sorted cells were lysed in RLT buffer, RNA was extracted with DNase-treated RNeasy Micro or Mini kits, with the choice depending on cell number. Each cell subset was processed on its own to prevent cross-contamination, while patient and healthy donor samples were processed together. The immunoSEQ multiplex PCR was used to amplify TCRB sequences from cDNA, yielding 87-bp fragments that span the CDR3 region. Sequencing of the amplicons was performed on the Illumina HiSeq platform. The paper's processing steps were these. Synthetic template baselines were used to correct PCR bias computationally, reads within Hamming distance 2 were collapsed, and singletons that could not be merged were discarded. Reads were aligned against IMGT so that V, D and J genes, CDR3 length and insertions or deletions at six rearrangement sites could be assigned. Within each subset, clonotype counts were normalized to sorted cell number, after which true diversity and Gini coefficients were computed with the tcR R package. The overlap coefficient, calculated on TCRB nucleotide sequences, was used to measure repertoire sharing. Out-of-frame TCRB sequences from naive cells were analyzed to stand in for the pre-selection repertoire. Imported from immuneACCESS, the table was reduced by TCRdb to in-frame sequences with V and J called. These copies leave out some clones; in studies compared against another copy, an unresolved V gene accounts for under half, and the cause of the remainder is not known. That table is the source of V, J and clone size, and D and trimming were worked out from the DNA. The sample table records more than 550,000 clones; around an eighth of these occur just once. Of the sample, approximately 0.039% is held by the ten largest clones.

Overall study results and their limits: Naive, central memory and regulatory TCRB repertoires appeared to be more alike among patients than among healthy donors. A moderate but significant shortening of TCRB CDR3 length was observed in type 1 diabetes patients in all four CD4+ subsets. Because the HLA sub-analyses included only small numbers of individuals, any influence of HLA type on TCRB rearrangement was left unresolved. Shorter templates might have been favored by PCR, but patient and control samples were amplified and corrected together, so both groups would have been affected equally by any skew. Sequencing cDNA rather than genomic DNA could over-represent highly expressing activated cells, although activation and CD3 levels did not differ between groups. Fewer insertions and more nucleotide deletions at VDJ recombination sites were observed in patients with type 1 diabetes, implying thymic rearrangement abnormalities.

The receptor chain draws on TRBV6-6 and TRBJ2-5; TRBD2 matches 11 bases in the middle. Sequenced: naive CD4+ T cells from blood. This specimen's cell subset or site label, interpreted: true naive CD4+ T cells. This TCR was sampled from a young man with type 1 diabetes. The base sequence is TGTGCCACCACGAAACTAGCGGGGGTGGAGACCCAGTACTTC. Its protein reads: CATTKLAGVETQYF.